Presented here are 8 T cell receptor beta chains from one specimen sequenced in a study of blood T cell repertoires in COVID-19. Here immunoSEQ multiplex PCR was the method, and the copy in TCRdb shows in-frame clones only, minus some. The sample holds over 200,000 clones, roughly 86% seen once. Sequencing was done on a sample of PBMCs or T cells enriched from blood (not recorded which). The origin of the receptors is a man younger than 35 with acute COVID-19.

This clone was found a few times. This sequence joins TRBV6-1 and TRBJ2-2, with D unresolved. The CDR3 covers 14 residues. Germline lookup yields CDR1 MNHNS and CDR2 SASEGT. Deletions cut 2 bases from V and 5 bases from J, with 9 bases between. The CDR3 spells CASSELLETGELFF. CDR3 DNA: TGTGCCAGCAGTGAATTGTTAGAAACCGGGGAGCTGTTTTTT.

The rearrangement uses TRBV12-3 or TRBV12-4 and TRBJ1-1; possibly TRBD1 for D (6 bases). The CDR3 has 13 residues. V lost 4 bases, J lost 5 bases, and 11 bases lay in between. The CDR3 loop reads CASSWTVHTEAFF. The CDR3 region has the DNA TGTGCCAGCAGTTGGACAGTCCATACTGAAGCTTTCTTT.

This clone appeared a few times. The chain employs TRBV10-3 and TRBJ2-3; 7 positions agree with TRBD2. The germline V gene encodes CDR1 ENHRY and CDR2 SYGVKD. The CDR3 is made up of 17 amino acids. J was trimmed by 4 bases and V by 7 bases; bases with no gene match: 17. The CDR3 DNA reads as TGTGCCATCAAATCTGGCGGGAGCATGGAAGGCGCAGATACGCAGTATTTT. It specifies CAIKSGGSMEGADTQYF.

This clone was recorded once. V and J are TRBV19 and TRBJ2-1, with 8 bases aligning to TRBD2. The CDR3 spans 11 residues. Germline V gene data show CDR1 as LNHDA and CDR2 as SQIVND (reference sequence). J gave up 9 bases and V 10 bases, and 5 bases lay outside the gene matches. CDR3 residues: CATSGGPEQFF. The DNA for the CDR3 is TGTGCCACCTCGGGAGGGCCTGAGCAGTTCTTC.

CDR3 coding DNA: TGCGCCAGCAGCCAAGTGGACTTGGGATTTCGTGGCTACAATGAGCAGTTCTTC. This codes for CASSQVDLGFRGYNEQFF. The genes are TRBV4-1 and TRBJ2-1; D perhaps matches TRBD2 (5 bases). V lost 1 base and J 3 bases, leaving 19 bases between the germline ends. CDR1 MGHRA and CDR2 YSYEKL come from the germline V gene. The CDR3 extends over 18 amino acids.

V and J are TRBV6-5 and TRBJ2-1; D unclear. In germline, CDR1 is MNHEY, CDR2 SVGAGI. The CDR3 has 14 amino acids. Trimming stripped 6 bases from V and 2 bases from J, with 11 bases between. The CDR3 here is CASRRSEAYNEQFF. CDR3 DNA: TGTGCCAGCAGGAGGTCGGAAGCCTACAATGAGCAGTTCTTC.

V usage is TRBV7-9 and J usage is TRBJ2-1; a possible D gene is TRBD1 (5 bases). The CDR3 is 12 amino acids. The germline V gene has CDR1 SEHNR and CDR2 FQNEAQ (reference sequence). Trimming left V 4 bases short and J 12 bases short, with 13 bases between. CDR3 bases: TGTGCCAGCAGCTCCCAGGGCTACGTGCAGTTCTTC. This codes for CASSSQGYVQFF.

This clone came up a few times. The CDR3 DNA is TGTGCCACCAGCAGACAGGGCTCCTACAATGAGCAGTTCTTC. It is translated as CATSRQGSYNEQFF. V gene TRBV15 combines with J gene TRBJ2-1, with a tentative D call TRBD1 (5 bases). With 2 bases removed from V and 0 bases from J, the gap between germline ends came to 5 bases. Germline lookup yields CDR1 LNHNV and CDR2 YYDKDF (reference sequence). CDR3 size: 14 residues.